This T cell receptor (beta chain) was captured by sequencing in a study of blood T cell repertoires in COVID-19 (TCRdb year 2020). Describing the broader study: The collaborator samples originated in the United States, Italy and Spain and spanned the acute and convalescent phases of COVID-19. The material from the prospective study consisted of cDNA or gDNA derived from T cells, B-cell-depleted T cells, or PBMCs. Subjects who had been exposed to COVID-19, were actively infected with it, or had recovered from it provided the deeply sampled blood TCRbeta repertoires that made up the dataset. A freely available public database, intended as a resource for researchers studying the immune response to SARS-CoV-2, is where the repertoires were released. Samples came from the ongoing ImmuneRACE study (first 160 participants) plus 1,254 subjects from 6 global collaborators. Sample metadata almost always included a de-identified subject ID, COVID-19 status, age in years and sex. Where available, HLA class I and class II types were taken from metadata supplied by the sample provider and were not determined by assay-based typing. Here is what the overall study found, with its caveats: How much clinical and demographic metadata was included differed by source and by participant, and the metadata was provided uncurated.

Participants in the prospective study were aged about 18 to 95 years, lived in 20 to 25 United States geographic areas, and enrolled through a virtual design. In the prospective study, cohorts were assigned on the basis of participant-reported clinical history obtained from a screening survey and a study questionnaire. Recovered participants in ImmuneRACE Cohort 3 were defined as having two consecutive negative NP/OP PCR tests, clearance from a healthcare professional, or resolution of symptoms. In the prospective study, mobile phlebotomists collected whole blood, serum and a nasopharyngeal or oropharyngeal swab from each participant. Over a roughly 2-month period, participants in the prospective study had the option of providing additional blood draws and questionnaires. Blood samples from the prospective study were shipped frozen or at room temperature prior to DNA extraction. TCRbeta CDR3 regions were amplified from genomic DNA using the immunoSEQ Assay, a bias-controlled multiplex PCR. The authors' pipeline ran thus. The number of nucleated cells in each sample was estimated by amplification of reference gene primers within the assay. Sequence reads were collapsed and filtered to measure the absolute abundance of every unique TCRbeta CDR3 rearrangement. For each sample, productive Simpson clonality was calculated by taking the square root of Simpson's diversity index across productive rearrangements. TCRdb limited this immuneACCESS table to in-frame rearrangements with V and J called. A share of clones is missing; checked studies link under half to unresolved V genes, and the rest is unexplained. The DNA gave D and trimming, while V, J and clone size come from that table. A total of around 480,000 clones appear in this sample, 75% to 90% of them only once. The top ten clonotypes cover around 0.64% of the sample.

This clone has a handful of counts. No antigen is known for it. The record has no base qualities; no much larger clone is one base away. According to the germline V gene, CDR1 reads SNHLY and CDR2 reads FYNNEI. V is trimmed back by 8 bases and J by 6 bases, and the junction contains 10 bases that no gene match accounts for. The CDR3 sequence holds 14 residues, the cysteine and phenylalanine included. Only CDR3 DNA is held: 42 bases, read in frame from base 1. The chain is assembled from TRBV2 and TRBJ2-1; 7 nucleotides in the junction match TRBD1. The sequence came from a woman aged 18-30 years who had recovered from COVID-19. The source material was PBMCs or T cells enriched from blood (not recorded which). CDR3 loop: CASGYERQGNEQFF. In nucleotides, the sequence is TGTGCCAGCGGCTATGAAAGACAGGGCAATGAGCAGTTCTTC. Outside the CDR3, residues come from the reference TRBV2 and TRBJ2-1 proteins, so the full variable domain is: EPEVTQTPSHQVTQMGQEVILRCVPISNHLYFYWYRQILGQKVEFLVSFYNNEISEKSEIFDDQFSVERPDGSNFTLKIRSTKLEDSAMYFCASGYERQGNEQFFGPGTRLTVL.